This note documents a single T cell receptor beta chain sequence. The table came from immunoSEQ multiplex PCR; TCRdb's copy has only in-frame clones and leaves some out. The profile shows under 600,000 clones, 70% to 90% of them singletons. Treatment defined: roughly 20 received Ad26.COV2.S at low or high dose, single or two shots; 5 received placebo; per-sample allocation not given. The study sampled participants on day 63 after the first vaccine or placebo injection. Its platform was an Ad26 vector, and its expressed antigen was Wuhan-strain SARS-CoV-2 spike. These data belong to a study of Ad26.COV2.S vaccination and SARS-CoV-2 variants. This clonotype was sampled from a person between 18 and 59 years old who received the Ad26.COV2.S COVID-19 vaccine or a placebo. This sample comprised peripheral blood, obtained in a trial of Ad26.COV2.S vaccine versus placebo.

The CDR3 region has the DNA TGTGCCAGCACTCGACGGGGGGGGCACACCGGGGAGCTGTTTTTT. Translated: CASTRRGGHTGELFF. The chain recombines TRBV28 with TRBJ2-2; the match to TRBD2 covers 8 bases. Germline CDR1 and CDR2: MDHEN and SYDVKM. Trimming cost V 7 bases and J 3 bases; bases outside gene matches: 7. The CDR3 loop spans 15 amino acids. Filled out from reference TRBV28 and TRBJ2-2, the complete variable domain reads DVKVTQSSRYLVKRTGEKVFLECVQDMDHENMFWYRQDPGLGLRLIYFSYDVKMKEKGDIPEGYSVSREKKERFSLILESASTNQTSMYLCASTRRGGHTGELFFGEGSRLTVL.